Listed here are 14 T cell receptor beta chains from one sample, sequenced in a study of blood T cell repertoires in COVID-19. Clones were sequenced by immunoSEQ multiplex PCR, and TCRdb holds only the in-frame ones, with some missing. The data contain approximately 150,000 clones, 84% of them singletons. The source material was peripheral blood. Receptor source: a woman older than 75 with COVID-19, enrolled during active disease.

This chain joins TRBV6-6 and TRBJ2-5; 12 positions match TRBD2. V shed 5 bases and J 0 bases; nucleotides not matched to a gene: 4. The CDR3 covers 16 residues. Germline V gene data show CDR1 as MNHNY and CDR2 as SVGAGI (reference sequence). CDR3 in amino acids: CASSRRLAGDQETQYF. DNA of the CDR3: TGTGCCAGCAGTCGGAGACTAGCGGGGGACCAAGAGACCCAGTACTTC.

The chain carries TRBV9 and TRBJ2-1, with 8 bases matching TRBD1. This CDR3 region has 18 residues. The ends lost 0 bases at V and 5 bases at J; junction bases unmatched: 13. Per the germline V gene, CDR1 is SGDLS and CDR2 is YYNGEE. The CDR3 loop is CASSVVYGGLTGDNEQFF. The CDR3 DNA is TGTGCCAGCAGCGTAGTTTATGGGGGATTGACAGGGGACAATGAGCAGTTCTTC.

The CDR3 coding sequence is TGTGCCAGCAGTTTACCCGGGACAGGTCCAGTGAGGACTGAAGCTTTCTTT. This encodes CASSLPGTGPVRTEAFF. This rearrangement joins TRBV28 to TRBJ1-1; TRBD1 aligns across 8 bases. Germline assignment: CDR1 MDHEN and CDR2 SYDVKM. J gave up 5 bases and V 2 bases, and 13 bases lay outside the gene matches. This CDR3 region has 17 residues.

This chain joins TRBV10-3 and TRBJ2-5, with 11 bases matching TRBD2. The V gene end was trimmed by 6 bases and the J gene end by 3 bases; junction bases not matched to a gene: 3. The length of the CDR3 is 14 residues. Germline lookup yields CDR1 ENHRY and CDR2 SYGVKD. CDR3: CAIRPGLAEETQYF. The CDR3 DNA reads as TGTGCCATCAGACCGGGACTAGCGGAAGAGACCCAGTACTTC.

The chain uses TRBV2 and TRBJ1-1; D may be TRBD1 (5 bases). CDR3 length equals 12 residues. V was shortened by 8 bases and J by 4 bases, with 11 bases between the two germline ends. CDR1 is SNHLY and CDR2 is FYNNEI in the germline V gene. Written as DNA, the CDR3 is TGTGCCAGCGAGTCGGACACCACTGAAGCTTTCTTT. This encodes CASESDTTEAFF.

This clone was observed once. V is TRBV30 and J is TRBJ1-1, with D tentatively TRBD1 (6 bases). Germline CDR1 GTSNPN, CDR2 SVGIG (reference sequence). CDR3 length: 12 residues. V was trimmed by 3 bases and J by 1 base, leaving 6 bases between them. The CDR3 region has the DNA TGTGCCTGGAGGGGACAGAACACTGAAGCTTTCTTT. It is translated as CAWRGQNTEAFF.

The chain recombines TRBV10-3 with TRBJ2-1; TRBD2 matches at 12 bases. CDR3 length: 19 amino acids. The junction had 15 bases not matched to a gene; V was cut back by 4 bases and J by 5 bases. CDR1 ENHRY and CDR2 SYGVKD come from the germline V gene. The CDR3: CAISGDRGRTSGTHNEQFF. The CDR3 region has the DNA TGTGCCATCAGTGGCGACAGGGGCAGGACTAGCGGGACTCACAATGAGCAGTTCTTC.

V gene TRBV28 combines with J gene TRBJ1-4, with 7 bases that match TRBD1. This CDR3 contains 14 residues. Trimming at V came to 6 bases and at J to 8 bases, leaving 9 bases not matched to a gene. Germline assignment: CDR1 MDHEN and CDR2 SYDVKM. CDR3 sequence: CASRLTGAVEKLFF. DNA of the CDR3: TGTGCCAGCAGACTTACAGGGGCCGTAGAAAAACTGTTTTTT.

The chain links TRBV28 to TRBJ2-7; 8 nucleotides agree with TRBD1. CDR1 and CDR2 (germline): MDHEN, SYDVKM. J was trimmed by 3 bases and V by 10 bases; bases with no gene match: 5. The CDR3 totals 12 residues. The CDR3 sequence is CATRGPIYEQYF. CDR3 nucleotide sequence: TGTGCCACCAGGGGGCCGATCTACGAGCAGTACTTC. Filled out from reference TRBV28 and TRBJ2-7, the complete variable domain reads DVKVTQSSRYLVKRTGEKVFLECVQDMDHENMFWYRQDPGLGLRLIYFSYDVKMKEKGDIPEGYSVSREKKERFSLILESASTNQTSMYLCATRGPIYEQYFGPGTRLTVT.

The V call is TRBV24-1, the J call TRBJ2-2; 11 nucleotides agree with TRBD1. V gave up 4 bases and J gave up 0 bases; unmatched junction bases: 6. Germline-derived CDR1 and CDR2 are KGHDR and SFDVKD. CDR3 length: 18 amino acids. The CDR3 here is CATSDRTGGGANTGELFF. CDR3 bases: TGTGCCACCAGTGACAGGACAGGGGGCGGCGCGAACACCGGGGAGCTGTTTTTT.

This clone appeared a single time. The chain carries TRBV28 and TRBJ2-6; TRBD1 matches 9 bases. J gave up 1 base and V 5 bases, and 12 bases lay outside the gene matches. In germline, CDR1 is MDHEN, CDR2 SYDVKM. CDR3 length: 19 amino acids. CDR3 sequence (DNA): TGTGCCAGCAGTCCATCACCGGGACAGGGTTCATCTGGGGCCAACGTCCTGACTTTC. Its translation is CASSPSPGQGSSGANVLTF.

A few counts support this clone. This rearrangement joins TRBV12-3 or TRBV12-4 to TRBJ1-3; D unresolved. The CDR3 runs to 13 residues. The V and J ends lost 5 bases and 2 bases respectively, with 7 bases between them. The CDR3 DNA reads TGTGCCAGCAGTCCTGGAGCTGGAAACACCATATATTTT. Protein sequence: CASSPGAGNTIYF.

The chain carries TRBV2 and TRBJ2-2, with 12 bases matching TRBD2. Germline assignment: CDR1 SNHLY and CDR2 FYNNEI. CDR3 size: 19 residues. V shed 1 base, J shed 4 bases, and the junction held 10 bases outside the gene matches. The DNA for the CDR3 is TGTGCCAGCAGTGAAGTGGGGGTTGGACTAGCGGGACCCACCGGGGAGCTGTTTTTT. Translated: CASSEVGVGLAGPTGELFF. Full variable domain (remainder filled in from reference TRBV2 and TRBJ2-2): EPEVTQTPSHQVTQMGQEVILRCVPISNHLYFYWYRQILGQKVEFLVSFYNNEISEKSEIFDDQFSVERPDGSNFTLKIRSTKLEDSAMYFCASSEVGVGLAGPTGELFFGEGSRLTVL.

V and J are TRBV5-1 and TRBJ2-3; TRBD1 agrees at 9 bases. CDR1 is SGHRS and CDR2 is YFSETQ in the germline V gene. The CDR3 covers 15 residues. Trimming took 7 bases from V and 1 from J; bases not matched to a gene: 7. CDR3 residues: CASDRWDRGTDTQYF. The CDR3 DNA follows: TGCGCCAGCGACCGATGGGACAGGGGCACAGATACGCAGTATTTT.